The T cell receptor beta chain under discussion was sequenced for a study of cytomegalovirus exposure and HLA in healthy donors. The study, taken as a whole, reports: Some TCR beta chains (roughly 150 of them) were listed as cytomegalovirus-associated.

PCR involved 60 Vbeta and 13 Jbeta primers. Produced via immunoSEQ multiplex PCR; TCRdb's table is partial and in-frame only. Of 55,000 to 85,000 clones detected, more than 75% appear once; the ten largest clones hold around 7.8%. Per germline, CDR1 GTSNPN and CDR2 SVGIG (reference sequence). Trimming removed 0 bases from V and 6 bases from J, with 8 bases in between. The CDR3 spans 12 residues. There are a few counts of this clone. Its antigen is unknown. Sequencing used PBMCs. The TCR sequence derives from a man aged 18 to 29 in good health and CMV-seropositive. The chain joins TRBV30 to TRBJ1-2, with D unclear. For the CDR3, the DNA is TGTGCCTGGAGTGTAATCCCAGATGGCTACACCTTC. Translation gives CAWSVIPDGYTF.